This passage covers 11 T cell receptor beta chains from one sample sequenced in a study of blood T cell repertoires in COVID-19. Assay used: immunoSEQ multiplex PCR; TCRdb lists only in-frame clones, some missing. The profile shows 140,000 or so clones, around 89% of them singletons. Sequenced material: peripheral blood. The receptors derive from an elderly woman with acute or convalescent COVID-19.

The rearrangement joins TRBV11-3 to TRBJ2-2; the D is unclear. Trimming cost V 4 bases and J 4 bases, with 10 bases left between them. The CDR3 is 14 residues long. Germline V gene data show CDR1 as SGHNT and CDR2 as YENEEA. The CDR3 DNA reads as TGTGCCAGCAGCTCCCGTCCTTCCACCGGGGAGCTGTTTTTT. Translated: CASSSRPSTGELFF.

V gene TRBV5-1 combines with J gene TRBJ2-1, with 7 bases lining up with TRBD1. V trimming: 7 bases; J trimming: 4 bases; junction bases outside the gene matches: 11. Per germline, CDR1 SGHRS and CDR2 YFSETQ. CDR3 size: 15 residues. CDR3 DNA: TGCGCCAGCGGACTCGGGACAGTATCTTACAATGAGCAGTTCTTC. Protein: CASGLGTVSYNEQFF.

The CDR3 DNA is TGTGCCAGCAGAGAGCAGGAAATGGGCGAGCAGTACTTC. Residues: CASREQEMGEQYF. The chain joins TRBV6-5 to TRBJ2-7; no clear D. There are 13 residues in the CDR3. Germline-derived CDR1 and CDR2 are MNHEY and SVGAGI. The V gene lost 6 bases and the J gene lost 6 bases, with 15 bases spanning the gap.

The J gene is TRBJ1-1, the V gene TRBV18; tentative D call: TRBD1 (5 bases). The V gene lost 0 bases and the J gene lost 4 bases, with 9 bases spanning the gap. The length of the CDR3 is 14 residues. Germline-derived CDR1 and CDR2 are KGHSH and LQKENI. CDR3 nucleotides: TGTGCCAGCTCACCACCCCAGGGAATCACTGAAGCTTTCTTT. It is translated as CASSPPQGITEAFF.

This rearrangement joins TRBV6-5 to TRBJ1-2; maybe TRBD1 (6 bases). Germline CDR1 MNHEY, CDR2 SVGAGI. The CDR3 contains 13 residues. Trimming left V 5 bases short and J 4 bases short, with 11 bases between. The DNA of the CDR3 is TGTGCCAGCAGTCAACAGGGCAGCTATGGCTACACCTTC. Translation: CASSQQGSYGYTF.

The genes are TRBV19 and TRBJ1-6; D unresolved. V lost 1 base, J lost 13 bases, and 20 bases lay in between. The CDR3 length is 16 residues. CDR1 and CDR2 from the germline V gene are LNHDA and SQIVND (reference sequence). For the CDR3, the DNA is TGTGCCAGTAGTATAGCTCTCGCCGAACCGGGAGGGCCCCTCCACTTT. Amino acids: CASSIALAEPGGPLHF.

This chain joins TRBV3-1 (or the pseudogene TRBV3-2) and TRBJ1-1, with D perhaps matching TRBD1 (5 bases). Per germline, CDR1 LGHDT and CDR2 YNNKEL (reference sequence). The CDR3 covers 13 residues. V shed 3 bases and J shed 3 bases, with 8 bases lying between them. The CDR3 nucleotides are TGTGCCAGCAGCCACGGGGGTGACACTGAAGCTTTCTTT. This encodes CASSHGGDTEAFF.

V is TRBV12-3 or TRBV12-4 and J is TRBJ2-3, with D hard to call. The CDR3 extends over 13 amino acids. Trimming stripped 6 bases from V and 1 base from J, with 8 bases between. CDR3 region: CASRSSGTDTQYF. The CDR3 nucleotides read TGTGCCAGCAGGTCCAGTGGCACAGATACGCAGTATTTT.

The gene calls are TRBV6-5 and TRBJ2-7; TRBD2 agrees at 14 bases. V lost 8 bases, J lost 4 bases, and 7 bases stayed unmatched. Looked up from germline, CDR1 is MNHEY and CDR2 is SVGAGI. CDR3 length equals 15 residues. The CDR3 region has the DNA TGTGCCAGCGCCGGACTAGCGGGGGGCGCGTACGAGCAGTACTTC. It translates to CASAGLAGGAYEQYF.

The chain joins TRBV3-1 (or the pseudogene TRBV3-2) to TRBJ2-5; weak D call: TRBD2 (7 bases). The ends were cut back, 4 bases at V and 5 bases at J, with 20 bases in the middle. CDR1 is LGHDT, CDR2 YNNKEL, per germline (reference sequence). The CDR3 contains 16 residues. The CDR3 protein is CASSLVGGGASETQYF. CDR3 nucleotide sequence: TGTGCCAGCAGCCTAGTTGGTGGGGGGGCAAGCGAGACCCAGTACTTC.

The count of this clone is one. This chain joins TRBV5-1 and TRBJ2-7; TRBD2 matches 7 bases. The CDR3 loop spans 13 amino acids. V lost 0 bases and J lost 6; bases outside the gene matches: 3. The germline CDR1 and CDR2 sequences are SGHRS and YFSETQ. The DNA for the CDR3 is TGCGCCAGCAGCTTGGCCTGGGAGGGCGAGCAGTACTTC. Protein product: CASSLAWEGEQYF.